Shown below are 9 T cell receptor beta chains from a single sample sequenced in a study of cytomegalovirus exposure and HLA in healthy donors. The PCR employed 60 Vbeta primers together with 13 Jbeta primers. Clones were read by immunoSEQ multiplex PCR, and TCRdb kept only the in-frame ones, dropping some. The table records some 110,000 clones, 60% to 80% of them present only once. Sample: PBMCs. The receptors here all came from a boy aged 10-17 years in good health and CMV-seronegative.

In this sample, this clone turned up a few times. The chain employs TRBV4-1 and TRBJ2-7, with 9 nucleotides matching TRBD2. The trim removed 0 bases at V and 7 bases at J, leaving 7 bases unmatched. Germline values: CDR1 MGHRA, CDR2 YSYEKL. CDR3 length: 15 residues. In DNA, the CDR3 is TGCGCCAGCAGCCAAGAAGCTAGCGGGGCGGGTGAGCAGTACTTC. Translating it yields CASSQEASGAGEQYF.

The rearrangement links TRBV12-5 to TRBJ1-1; the D is unclear. Trimming pared 3 bases from V and 5 bases from J, leaving 19 bases between. Germline V gene data show CDR1 as LGHNT and CDR2 as FRNRAP. This CDR3 spans 16 amino acids. The CDR3 DNA sequence: TGTGCTAGTGGTTTTGAGAGACCTCGAGGTGGGACTGAAGCTTTCTTT. Its protein is CASGFERPRGGTEAFF.

The chain employs TRBV7-2 and TRBJ2-2, with D possibly TRBD2 on 7 matching bases. V lost 2 bases, J lost 0 bases, and 10 bases lay in between. Looked up from germline, CDR1 is SGHTA and CDR2 is FQGNSA. This CDR3 is 16 amino acids long. The CDR3 coding sequence is TGTGCCAGCAGCTTAAGGGGGAGGGCGAACACCGGGGAGCTGTTTTTT. This translates into CASSLRGRANTGELFF. The full variable domain, rest sourced from reference TRBV7-2 and TRBJ2-2, is GAGVSQSPSNKVTEKGKDVELRCDPISGHTALYWYRQSLGQGLEFLIYFQGNSAPDKSGLPSDRFSAERTGGSVSTLTIQRTQQEDSAVYLCASSLRGRANTGELFFGEGSRLTVL.

The rearrangement links TRBV5-5 to TRBJ2-7; maybe TRBD2 (6 bases). Germline CDR1 is SGHKS and CDR2 is YYEKEE (reference sequence). Trimming took off 1 base at V and 6 bases at J, with 8 bases between the two ends. This CDR3 has 12 amino acids. CDR3 in amino acids: CASSLPGVEQYF. DNA for the CDR3: TGTGCCAGCAGCTTGCCGGGGGTCGAGCAGTACTTC. Together with reference TRBV5-5 and TRBJ2-7, the CDR3 gives the full variable domain: DAGVTQSPTHLIKTRGQQVTLRCSPISGHKSVSWYQQVLGQGPQFIFQYYEKEERGRGNFPDRFSARQFPNYSSELNVNALLLGDSALYLCASSLPGVEQYFGPGTRLTVT.

The V and J genes are TRBV10-1 and TRBJ1-2; 7 nucleotides line up with TRBD1. Germline V lookup: CDR1 WNHNN, CDR2 SYGVQD (reference sequence). The CDR3 runs to 14 residues. The trim removed 6 bases at V and 4 bases at J, leaving 8 bases unmatched. The CDR3 sequence: CASSHRGVSYGYTF. The CDR3 DNA sequence: TGCGCCAGCAGCCACAGGGGAGTCAGCTATGGCTACACCTTC.

The V and J genes are TRBV7-8 and TRBJ2-7, with a weak D call TRBD1 (6 bases). Germline assignment: CDR1 SGHVS and CDR2 FQNEAQ. Trimming took off 7 bases at V and 6 bases at J, with 28 bases between the two ends. There are 17 residues in the CDR3. Here the CDR3 DNA reads TGTGCCAGCACCCCATTCACAGGGTTCCCCGGGTCGGTCGAGCAGTACTTC. It yields the protein CASTPFTGFPGSVEQYF. Variable domain in full (rest from reference TRBV7-8 and TRBJ2-7): GAGVSQSPRYKVAKRGQDVALRCDPISGHVSLFWYQQALGQGPEFLTYFQNEAQLDKSGLPSDRFFAERPEGSVSTLKIQRTQQEDSAVYLCASTPFTGFPGSVEQYFGPGTRLTVT.

V usage is TRBV20-1 and J usage is TRBJ2-7; D call uncertain. Germline CDR1 and CDR2: DFQATT and SNEGSKA (reference sequence). Trimming left V 5 bases short and J 2 bases short, with 7 bases between. CDR3 size: 11 residues. The chain's CDR3 is CSASPTYEQYF. The DNA of the CDR3 is TGCAGTGCTTCACCTACCTACGAGCAGTACTTC.

The chain has TRBV6-5 and TRBJ2-1, with a possible D match to TRBD2 (7 bases). The germline V gene encodes CDR1 MNHEY and CDR2 SVGAGI. Trimming took 7 bases from V and 10 from J, leaving 23 bases between them. The CDR3 is made up of 15 amino acids. The chain's CDR3 is CASTEGGGPLHEQFF. The CDR3 DNA is TGTGCCAGCACCGAAGGGGGGGGCCCTCTACACGAGCAGTTCTTC.

The rearrangement links TRBV2 to TRBJ2-5; 12 bases line up with TRBD2. Germline values: CDR1 SNHLY, CDR2 FYNNEI. The CDR3 has 15 residues. Trimming cost V 6 bases and J 2 bases; bases outside gene matches: 4. The CDR3 sequence is CASRMLAGGQETQYF. For the CDR3, the DNA is TGTGCCAGCAGAATGCTAGCGGGGGGGCAAGAGACCCAGTACTTC.